This T cell receptor beta chain was documented in a study of Ad26.COV2.S vaccination and SARS-CoV-2 variants. At the level of the study: Administration of Ad26.COV2.S was intramuscular, either once or twice 56 days apart.

Treatment defined: 15 to 20 received Ad26.COV2.S at low or high dose, single or two shots; about 5 received placebo; per-sample allocation not given. Repertoires come from day 63 after the first vaccine or placebo injection. Worth noting for this clone: Its antigen remains unknown.

Sequencing was performed with immunoSEQ multiplex PCR; in TCRdb, only in-frame clones are kept and a portion is missing. The sample contains hundreds of thousands of clones, 89% of which appear only once. Between the trimmed V and J ends, which lost 2 bases and 7 bases, there was a span of 14 bases. The germline CDR1 and CDR2 sequences are MNHNY and SVGAGI (reference sequence). The CDR3 loop spans 14 amino acids. Study results and limitations: Vaccine and placebo recipients had comparable breadth of non-spike TCRs. Relative to placebo recipients, vaccine recipients exhibited elevated spike-specific TCR breadth.

The chain joins TRBV6-6 to TRBJ2-5, with D hard to call. Source: peripheral blood, taken in a trial of Ad26.COV2.S vaccine versus placebo. This sequence originates from a person between 18 and 65 years old who received the Ad26.COV2.S COVID-19 vaccine or a placebo. CDR3 nucleotides: TGTGCCAGCAGTTACACGACGGAGACGGGGACCCAGTACTTC. Amino acid sequence: CASSYTTETGTQYF.